One sample yielded the 27 T cell receptor beta chains listed below, sequenced in a study of cytomegalovirus exposure and HLA in healthy donors. A multiplex PCR was run with 60 Vbeta primers and 13 Jbeta primers. The table came from immunoSEQ multiplex PCR; TCRdb's copy has only in-frame clones and leaves some out. The sample shows some 150,000 clones, around 77% of them seen only once. Specimen: PBMCs. The receptors stem from a young man in good health and CMV-seropositive.

V gene TRBV4-3 combines with J gene TRBJ2-2; 8 positions agree with TRBD1. V was pared by 0 bases and J by 5 bases, with 5 bases of the junction left unmatched. CDR1 is LGHNA and CDR2 is YSLEER in the germline V gene. The CDR3 sequence is 16 residues long. The chain's CDR3 is CASSQDRGRVTGELFF. DNA of the CDR3: TGCGCCAGCAGCCAAGACAGGGGGCGTGTAACCGGGGAGCTGTTTTTT.

This chain joins TRBV19 and TRBJ2-1, with TRBD1 identical over 7 bases. The CDR3 is made up of 17 amino acids. Per the germline V gene, CDR1 is LNHDA and CDR2 is SQIVND (reference sequence). Losses at the gene ends were 11 bases for V and 1 base for J; bases not matched to a gene: 17. The CDR3: CAPIDENRDSSYNEQFF. The CDR3 DNA reads as TGTGCCCCAATTGATGAGAATCGGGACAGTTCCTACAATGAGCAGTTCTTC. The full variable domain, in which reference TRBV19 and TRBJ2-1 provide the parts outside the CDR3, is DGGITQSPKYLFRKEGQNVTLSCEQNLNHDAMYWYRQDPGQGLRLIYYSQIVNDFQKGDIAEGYSVSREKKESFPLTVTSAQKNPTAFYLCAPIDENRDSSYNEQFFGPGTRLTVL.

This clone was observed a single time. The rearrangement uses TRBV28 and TRBJ1-1; 8 bases are shared with TRBD1. CDR1 is MDHEN and CDR2 is SYDVKM in the germline V gene. Trimming cost V 6 bases and J 7 bases; bases outside gene matches: 7. This CDR3 region has 13 residues. CDR3 coding DNA: TGTGCCAGCAGATCCGGGACAGGTGGTGAAGCTTTCTTT. It is translated as CASRSGTGGEAFF. The full variable domain, rest sourced from reference TRBV28 and TRBJ1-1, is DVKVTQSSRYLVKRTGEKVFLECVQDMDHENMFWYRQDPGLGLRLIYFSYDVKMKEKGDIPEGYSVSREKKERFSLILESASTNQTSMYLCASRSGTGGEAFFGQGTRLTVV.

This clone was seen only once. This sequence joins TRBV5-1 and TRBJ2-2, with D possibly TRBD1 on 6 matching bases. Trimming took off 6 bases at V and 1 base at J, with 19 bases between the two ends. CDR1 SGHRS and CDR2 YFSETQ come from the germline V gene. CDR3 length equals 17 residues. CDR3 sequence: CASIEMTGLLNTGELFF. CDR3 nucleotide sequence: TGCGCCAGCATCGAAATGACAGGTCTATTGAACACCGGGGAGCTGTTTTTT.

V and J are TRBV19 and TRBJ2-7; D is unresolved. The germline gives CDR1 LNHDA, CDR2 SQIVND (reference sequence). This CDR3 has 15 residues. The V and J ends lost 2 bases and 2 bases respectively, with 13 bases between them. CDR3 residues: CASSIQAESAYEQYF. The CDR3 bases are TGTGCCAGTAGTATACAGGCAGAATCTGCCTACGAGCAGTACTTC.

The CDR3 sequence: CASSYAGLNTEAFF. The CDR3 nucleotides are TGTGCCAGCAGTTATGCAGGGCTGAACACTGAAGCTTTCTTT. V is TRBV28 and J is TRBJ1-1, with D possibly being TRBD1 (5 bases). Germline loops: CDR1 MDHEN, CDR2 SYDVKM. V lost 4 bases and J lost 0, with 9 bases in between. This CDR3 contains 14 residues.

This sequence joins TRBV11-2 and TRBJ1-4, with 8 positions matching TRBD1. Trimming removed 3 bases from V and 3 bases from J; junction bases left unmatched: 0. The CDR3 runs to 14 residues. CDR1 SGHAT and CDR2 FQNNGV come from the germline V gene. The CDR3 DNA is TGTGCCAGCAGCTTGACAGGGGCTAATGAAAAACTGTTTTTT. Its translation: CASSLTGANEKLFF.

This CDR3 reads CASSLAPSASVAIQYF. The CDR3 DNA follows: TGTGCCAGCAGCTTAGCACCTAGCGCCTCGGTGGCCATTCAGTACTTC. V usage is TRBV11-1 and J usage is TRBJ2-4; tentative D call: TRBD2 (6 bases). V gave up 0 bases and J gave up 9 bases, with 18 bases separating them. The germline gives CDR1 SGHAT, CDR2 FQDESV (reference sequence). There are 16 residues in the CDR3.

This clone has only a few counts. V gene TRBV28 combines with J gene TRBJ2-7, with 8 bases identical to TRBD2. The germline V gene encodes CDR1 MDHEN and CDR2 SYDVKM. V trimming: 5 bases; J trimming: 1 base; junction bases outside the gene matches: 7. There are 15 residues in the CDR3. The CDR3 here is CASSTTGGRSYEQYF. The CDR3 DNA reads as TGTGCCAGCAGTACTACGGGGGGGCGATCCTACGAGCAGTACTTC. Full variable domain (missing parts from reference TRBV28 and TRBJ2-7): DVKVTQSSRYLVKRTGEKVFLECVQDMDHENMFWYRQDPGLGLRLIYFSYDVKMKEKGDIPEGYSVSREKKERFSLILESASTNQTSMYLCASSTTGGRSYEQYFGPGTRLTVT.

This clone is a singleton in its sample. This chain uses TRBV6-5 with TRBJ1-1; D is undetermined. The CDR3 extends over 13 amino acids. Trimming took off 6 bases at V and 5 bases at J, with 13 bases between the two ends. The V gene's germline CDR1 is MNHEY and CDR2 SVGAGI. CDR3 amino acids: CASRPRGETEAFF. The CDR3 DNA reads TGTGCCAGCAGGCCCCGGGGTGAGACTGAAGCTTTCTTT.

V and J are TRBV28 and TRBJ1-1; TRBD1 agrees at 7 bases. This CDR3 has 13 amino acids. The germline CDR1 and CDR2 sequences are MDHEN and SYDVKM. V trimming: 5 bases; J trimming: 5 bases; junction bases outside the gene matches: 5. This chain's CDR3 is CASSRQGRTEAFF. In DNA, the CDR3 is TGTGCCAGCAGTCGACAGGGAAGGACTGAAGCTTTCTTT.

V gene TRBV7-9 combines with J gene TRBJ2-1; tentatively, D is TRBD1 (5 bases). Trimming stripped 6 bases from V and 3 bases from J, with 6 bases between. The CDR3 sequence is 12 residues long. Germline-derived CDR1 and CDR2 are SEHNR and FQNEAQ (reference sequence). The CDR3 is CASRQGYNEQFF. CDR3 coding DNA: TGTGCCAGCAGGCAGGGCTACAATGAGCAGTTCTTC.

This clone was counted only a few times. The J gene is TRBJ1-1, the V gene TRBV6-1; the D gene is possibly TRBD1 (6 bases). Germline V gene lookup returns CDR1 MNHNS and CDR2 SASEGT. V shed 2 bases and J shed 4 bases, with 11 bases lying between them. The CDR3 is made up of 14 amino acids. Here the CDR3 reads CASSEYSRGTEAFF. The CDR3 DNA sequence: TGTGCCAGCAGTGAATATAGCAGGGGCACTGAAGCTTTCTTT.

The chain is built from TRBV5-6 and TRBJ2-7, with no clear D. CDR1 SGHDT and CDR2 YYEEEE come from the germline V gene. This CDR3 region has 14 residues. The V and J ends lost 1 base and 3 bases respectively, with 11 bases between them. CDR3 bases: TGTGCCAGCAGCTTGAGGCAAGGAGTCTACGAGCAGTACTTC. This translates into CASSLRQGVYEQYF. Full variable domain (remainder filled in from reference TRBV5-6 and TRBJ2-7): DAGVTQSPTHLIKTRGQQVTLRCSPKSGHDTVSWYQQALGQGPQFIFQYYEEEERQRGNFPDRFSGHQFPNYSSELNVNALLLGDSALYLCASSLRQGVYEQYFGPGTRLTVT.

The chain has TRBV4-2 and TRBJ1-5; D is ambiguous. V gave up 0 bases and J gave up 0 bases, with 12 bases separating them. CDR3 length: 17 amino acids. The germline V gene has CDR1 LGHNA and CDR2 YNFKEQ. CDR3 sequence: CASSQDLPRYSNQPQHF. The CDR3 nucleotides are TGTGCCAGCAGCCAAGATCTACCTAGGTATAGCAATCAGCCCCAGCATTTT.

Here the CDR3 reads CASGFTSGGEGELFF. The CDR3 nucleotides read TGTGCCAGCGGGTTTACTAGCGGGGGAGAAGGGGAGCTGTTTTTT. This chain uses TRBV2 with TRBJ2-2, with 11 bases fitting TRBD2. The V segment lost 8 bases and the J segment 8 bases; nucleotides outside the gene matches: 10. CDR1 and CDR2 from the germline V gene are SNHLY and FYNNEI. CDR3 length: 15 residues.

The V and J genes are TRBV10-2 and TRBJ2-1; 8 bases line up with TRBD2. The CDR3 covers 16 residues. Germline CDR1 reads WSHSY; CDR2 reads SAAADI. The V and J ends lost 2 bases and 5 bases, in that order; junction bases with no gene match: 8. The CDR3 region is CASSEATGLGDNEQFF. CDR3 nucleotides: TGCGCCAGCAGTGAGGCCACGGGACTAGGAGACAATGAGCAGTTCTTC.

The chain joins TRBV6-1 to TRBJ1-5; maybe TRBD1 (6 bases). The CDR3 is made up of 14 amino acids. V was shortened by 6 bases and J by 3 bases, with 12 bases between the two germline ends. CDR1 and CDR2 (germline): MNHNS, SASEGT. The CDR3 DNA reads TGTGCCAGCAGACCAGGGGCGTACAATCAGCCCCAGCATTTT. As protein: CASRPGAYNQPQHF.

This clone was detected a few times. The chain has TRBV7-3 and TRBJ2-3; possible D gene TRBD1, 5 bases. The germline V gene encodes CDR1 SGHTA and CDR2 FQGTGA. This CDR3 has 16 amino acids. Trimming took off 0 bases at V and 0 bases at J, with 10 bases between the two ends. The DNA of the CDR3 is TGTGCCAGCAGCTTAACAGCCAGGGTTAGCACAGATACGCAGTATTTT. Protein sequence: CASSLTARVSTDTQYF.

The chain is built from TRBV4-1 and TRBJ2-2, with D possibly matching TRBD2 (6 bases). The CDR3 sequence is 17 residues long. Trimming left V 3 bases short and J 0 bases short, with 14 bases between. The V gene's germline CDR1 is MGHRA and CDR2 YSYEKL. CDR3 sequence: CASSHGAGLTNTGELFF. CDR3 nucleotides: TGCGCCAGCAGCCACGGCGCGGGACTCACGAACACCGGGGAGCTGTTTTTT.

The genes are TRBV7-3 and TRBJ2-5; D remains unclear. This CDR3 is built from 13 residues. CDR1 is SGHTA and CDR2 is FQGTGA in the germline V gene. Trimming took off 4 bases at V and 2 bases at J, with 8 bases between the two ends. CDR3 bases: TGTGCCAGCAGCTCCCCCCTTCAAGAGACCCAGTACTTC. It translates to CASSSPLQETQYF.

About this clone: One end of the junction is discordant with germline, which a read error may explain. The chain links TRBV28 to TRBJ2-7; 7 positions match TRBD1. There are 12 residues in the CDR3. Germline V gene lookup returns CDR1 MDHEN and CDR2 SYDVKM. CDR3 in amino acids: CASSLFGQASSF. As DNA, the CDR3 is TGTGCCAGCAGTTTATTCGGACAGGCAAGTTCGTTC.

This chain connects TRBV7-2 to TRBJ2-7; 7 bases match TRBD1. CDR1 and CDR2 from the germline V gene are SGHTA and FQGNSA. V gave up 5 bases and J gave up 0 bases; unmatched junction bases: 7. The CDR3 covers 15 residues. This CDR3 is CASSDRDRSSYEQYF. In nucleotides, the CDR3 is TGTGCCAGCAGCGACCGGGACAGAAGCTCCTACGAGCAGTACTTC.

This clone came up once. The chain is built from TRBV11-1 and TRBJ2-4, with a weak D call TRBD2 (5 bases). The CDR3 totals 15 residues. Germline V CDR1 and CDR2: SGHAT, FQDESV (reference sequence). V was shortened by 2 bases and J by 5 bases, with 13 bases between the two germline ends. The CDR3 here is CASSLTSGLENIQYF. The CDR3 nucleotides are TGTGCCAGCAGCTTAACATCCGGACTTGAAAACATTCAGTACTTC.

J is TRBJ2-4 and V is TRBV6-1, with 8 bases fitting TRBD1. The trim removed 4 bases at V and 4 bases at J, leaving 9 bases unmatched. The CDR3 length is 16 residues. Germline V gives CDR1 MNHNS, CDR2 SASEGT. The CDR3 DNA reads TGTGCCAGCAGTGCGATGGACAGGGTGGAAAAAAACATTCAGTACTTC. It yields the protein CASSAMDRVEKNIQYF.

The chain uses TRBV7-9 and TRBJ2-2, with a weak D call TRBD1 (6 bases). V gave up 5 bases and J gave up 1 base, with 8 bases separating them. The germline gives CDR1 SEHNR, CDR2 FQNEAQ (reference sequence). CDR3 length equals 14 residues. CDR3: CASSPQGNTGELFF. CDR3 bases: TGTGCCAGCAGCCCACAGGGGAACACCGGGGAGCTGTTTTTT.

The gene calls are TRBV7-2 and TRBJ2-7, with 13 bases identical to TRBD2. Trimming cost V 5 bases and J 4 bases; bases outside gene matches: 5. Germline values: CDR1 SGHTA, CDR2 FQGNSA. The CDR3 totals 15 residues. The CDR3 region has the DNA TGTGCCAGCAGCCAGGGGACTAGCGGGGAGTACGAGCAGTACTTC. It specifies CASSQGTSGEYEQYF.